This section outlines one T cell receptor beta chain sequence together with its context. These data are taken from a study of shared clonotypes between healthy human individuals. A CD45RA-negative memory subset and a CD45RA+ naive subset were separated from the CD4+ cells. V lost 6 bases to trimming and J lost 4 bases, with 16 bases between them. There are 15 residues in the CDR3. Per the germline V gene, CDR1 is MNHNS and CDR2 is SASEGT. The material for each subset, its genomic DNA, was split evenly across several immunoSEQ plates. The assay was immunoSEQ multiplex PCR, and TCRdb's table has in-frame clones only and misses some. The sample has some 2,400,000 clones, about 94% seen once.

The sequence came from a man between 18 and 35 years old in good health. The chain joins TRBV6-1 to TRBJ2-1, with D tentatively TRBD1 (5 bases). Sequenced sample: naive CD4+ T cells sorted from blood. The subset here: CD45RA+ positively selected. DNA for the CDR3: TGTGCCAGCAGCCAAGGTGGGGCAGGGTACAATGAGCAGTTCTTC. Its protein product is CASSQGGAGYNEQFF.